The clone carrying this T cell receptor beta chain was counted many times. Its antigen is not known. This specimen comes from a study of regulatory T cells in long-lasting Graves disease. Study-level information: For a period under 3 months, newly diagnosed Graves' patients had taken antithyroid drugs. General observations from the study: Persistent patients shared more public clonotypes (approximately 2,700) than newly diagnosed patients (roughly 960).

Germline values: CDR1 SQVTM, CDR2 ANQGSEA. The length of the CDR3 is 14 residues. Trimming left V 8 bases short and J 5 bases short, with 18 bases between. To make TCR beta libraries, researchers used iRepertoire HTBI primers and Arm-PCR of CDR3 regions. A single record per CDR3 protein comes from TCRdb applying MiXCR to the multiplex PCR reads. The sample includes about 540,000 distinct CDR3 sequences, around an eighth of them seen just once. Sample time point: newly diagnosed GD, antithyroid drugs for less than 3 months. RNA from PBMCs was the source of the TCR library. The sample was also linked to a second study, of T cells in Graves' hyperthyroidism and ophthalmopathy.

The sample consisted of peripheral blood mononuclear cells (PBMCs), taken at new diagnosis, from a patient treated with antithyroid drugs. The clonotype was recovered from a man in his thirties or forties with Graves disease. The chain combines TRBV29-1 with TRBJ2-2, with D maybe TRBD2 (6 bases). DNA of the CDR3: TGCAGCTCCTCCTACGGGAGTCGGACCGGGGAGCTGTTTTTT. As protein: CSSSYGSRTGELFF.